Presented here are 2 T cell receptor beta chains from one specimen sequenced in a study of memory CD4+ T cells and cytomegalovirus serostatus. Here immunoSEQ multiplex PCR was the method, and the copy in TCRdb shows in-frame clones only, minus some. The sample has fewer than 90,000 clones; around 78% are singletons. The sort gate was single viable CD3+CD4+CD8-CD45RO+ cells for memory CD4+ T cells. The sequencing sample was made of memory CD4+ T cells from blood. These receptors all stem from an adult in good health and CMV-seropositive.

The count of this clone is one. The chain uses TRBV28 and TRBJ1-1; D is unresolved. Germline V gene data show CDR1 as MDHEN and CDR2 as SYDVKM. Trimming removed 7 bases at V and 0 bases at J, with 6 bases between. This CDR3 comprises 12 residues. CDR3 sequence reads: CASMIMNTEAFF. The CDR3 DNA reads TGTGCCAGCATGATAATGAACACTGAAGCTTTCTTT.

The genes are TRBV30 and TRBJ2-1; possibly TRBD1 for D (5 bases). Germline CDR1 reads GTSNPN; CDR2 reads SVGIG (reference sequence). This CDR3 spans 13 amino acids. Trimming stripped 0 bases from V and 9 bases from J, with 12 bases between. CDR3 in amino acids: CAWSVLVDSEQFF. For the CDR3, the DNA is TGTGCCTGGAGTGTATTGGTCGACAGTGAGCAGTTCTTC.